These 12 T cell receptor beta chains were sequenced from one sample in a study of T cell responses to AZD1222 COVID-19 vaccine. Generated by immunoSEQ multiplex PCR, the TCRdb table keeps only in-frame clones and is missing some. The sample lists about 180,000 clones, around nine tenths seen once, with about 2.5% in the top ten. Material: peripheral blood, obtained on day 0 of AZD1222 vaccination. The receptor set was obtained from an adult in good health.

The sample holds one count of this clone. The rearrangement uses TRBV11-2 and TRBJ1-2; D unclear. This CDR3 has 12 residues. Looked up from germline, CDR1 is SGHAT and CDR2 is FQNNGV. V was pared by 1 base and J by 6 bases, with 6 bases between. In DNA, the CDR3 is TGTGCCAGCAGCTTAGGCCGGGATGGCTACACCTTC. Protein: CASSLGRDGYTF. The full variable domain, completed using reference TRBV11-2 and TRBJ1-2, is EAGVAQSPRYKIIEKRQSVAFWCNPISGHATLYWYQQILGQGPKLLIQFQNNGVVDDSQLPKDRFSAERLKGVDSTLKIQPAKLEDSAVYLCASSLGRDGYTFGSGTRLTVV.

This clone has just a few counts. The chain links TRBV7-2 to TRBJ2-1; D unresolved. Trimming left V 5 bases short and J 0 bases short, with 11 bases between. Germline CDR1 and CDR2: SGHTA and FQGNSA. The CDR3 consists of 15 residues. The CDR3: CASSLDLSSYNEQFF. The CDR3 DNA reads TGTGCCAGCAGCCTGGACCTAAGCTCCTACAATGAGCAGTTCTTC. Looking up the rest from reference TRBV7-2 and TRBJ2-1 gives the full variable domain: GAGVSQSPSNKVTEKGKDVELRCDPISGHTALYWYRQSLGQGLEFLIYFQGNSAPDKSGLPSDRFSAERTGGSVSTLTIQRTQQEDSAVYLCASSLDLSSYNEQFFGPGTRLTVL.

This rearrangement joins TRBV5-1 to TRBJ2-7; D is unresolved. The germline V and J ends were trimmed by 4 bases and 1 base, with 9 bases remaining between them. The CDR3 totals 13 residues. Germline assignment: CDR1 SGHRS and CDR2 YFSETQ. In nucleotides, the CDR3 is TGCGCCAGCAGCCTTGGGAATTCCTACGAGCAGTACTTC. This codes for CASSLGNSYEQYF.

This sequence joins TRBV12-3 or TRBV12-4 and TRBJ2-7; D unclear. The V and J ends lost 3 bases and 1 base respectively, with 7 bases between them. This CDR3 has 13 residues. The CDR3 loop reads CASSFPQSYEQYF. The CDR3 nucleotides read TGTGCCAGCAGTTTTCCCCAGTCCTACGAGCAGTACTTC.

V usage is TRBV19 and J usage is TRBJ1-5, with TRBD1 matching 7 bases. The CDR3 covers 17 residues. V shed 5 bases, J shed 0 bases, and the junction held 10 bases outside the gene matches. CDR1 and CDR2 (germline): LNHDA, SQIVND (reference sequence). For the CDR3, the DNA is TGTGCCAGTAGTCTCGGGGGGGGACAGTCTAGCAATCAGCCCCAGCATTTT. Translated: CASSLGGGQSSNQPQHF.

This chain connects TRBV18 to TRBJ2-7, with TRBD2 matching over 7 bases. V lost 3 bases and J lost 4; bases outside the gene matches: 6. This CDR3 is built from 14 residues. Germline-derived CDR1 and CDR2 are KGHSH and LQKENI. This CDR3 is CASSPEGRGYEQYF. CDR3 sequence (DNA): TGTGCCAGCTCACCGGAGGGGAGGGGTTACGAGCAGTACTTC. The full variable domain, its missing parts supplied by reference TRBV18 and TRBJ2-7, is NAGVMQNPRHLVRRRGQEARLRCSPMKGHSHVYWYRQLPEEGLKFMVYLQKENIIDESGMPKERFSAEFPKEGPSILRIQQVVRGDSAAYFCASSPEGRGYEQYFGPGTRLTVT.

This chain connects TRBV19 to TRBJ1-2, with 7 bases identical to TRBD1. The germline V gene has CDR1 LNHDA and CDR2 SQIVND (reference sequence). Trimming cost V 3 bases and J 0 bases; bases outside gene matches: 10. The CDR3 length is 17 residues. CDR3 in amino acids: CASSIHQGVKANYGYTF. The CDR3 DNA reads TGTGCCAGTAGTATTCACCAGGGGGTTAAGGCTAACTATGGCTACACCTTC.

This chain joins TRBV11-2 and TRBJ2-7, with 11 nucleotides matching TRBD2. V trimming: 1 base; J trimming: 5 bases; junction bases outside the gene matches: 4. Germline CDR1 SGHAT, CDR2 FQNNGV. This CDR3 is built from 15 residues. Here the CDR3 DNA reads TGTGCCAGCAGCTTAGTAGCGGGAGGGCCCCACGAGCAGTACTTC. This gives the protein CASSLVAGGPHEQYF.

The CDR3 is CASSLAGTGWYGNTIYF. The CDR3 bases are TGTGCCAGCAGCTTAGCTGGGACAGGGTGGTACGGAAACACCATATATTTT. The chain employs TRBV7-9 and TRBJ1-3, with 9 nucleotides matching TRBD1. The CDR3 is 17 residues long. V shed 0 bases and J 4 bases; nucleotides not matched to a gene: 7. CDR1 and CDR2 from the germline V gene are SEHNR and FQNEAQ (reference sequence).

V and J are TRBV5-1 and TRBJ2-5; 9 bases line up with TRBD2. Trimming took 5 bases from V and 5 from J; bases not matched to a gene: 7. The CDR3 loop spans 14 amino acids. Germline loops: CDR1 SGHRS, CDR2 YFSETQ. This CDR3 reads CASSYRTSVETQYF. The DNA of the CDR3 is TGCGCCAGCAGTTACCGGACTAGCGTCGAGACCCAGTACTTC.

This rearrangement joins TRBV2 to TRBJ2-7, with 7 nucleotides matching TRBD2. This CDR3 region has 12 residues. Germline CDR1 is SNHLY and CDR2 is FYNNEI. Unmatched junction bases numbered 11, after V lost 11 bases and J lost 7 bases. The CDR3 nucleotides read TGTGCCCAGGGTTCGGGGGGTGAAGAGCAGTACTTC. Amino acid sequence: CAQGSGGEEQYF.

A single count supports this clone. The rearrangement joins TRBV2 to TRBJ1-1; 9 nucleotides match TRBD1. This CDR3 has 14 amino acids. V lost 7 bases to trimming and J lost 0 bases; unmatched junction nucleotides: 3. In germline, CDR1 is SNHLY, CDR2 FYNNEI. The CDR3 loop reads CASTRDRVNTEAFF. CDR3 sequence (DNA): TGTGCCAGCACCCGGGACAGGGTGAACACTGAAGCTTTCTTT. The full variable domain, its missing parts supplied by reference TRBV2 and TRBJ1-1, is EPEVTQTPSHQVTQMGQEVILRCVPISNHLYFYWYRQILGQKVEFLVSFYNNEISEKSEIFDDQFSVERPDGSNFTLKIRSTKLEDSAMYFCASTRDRVNTEAFFGQGTRLTVV.